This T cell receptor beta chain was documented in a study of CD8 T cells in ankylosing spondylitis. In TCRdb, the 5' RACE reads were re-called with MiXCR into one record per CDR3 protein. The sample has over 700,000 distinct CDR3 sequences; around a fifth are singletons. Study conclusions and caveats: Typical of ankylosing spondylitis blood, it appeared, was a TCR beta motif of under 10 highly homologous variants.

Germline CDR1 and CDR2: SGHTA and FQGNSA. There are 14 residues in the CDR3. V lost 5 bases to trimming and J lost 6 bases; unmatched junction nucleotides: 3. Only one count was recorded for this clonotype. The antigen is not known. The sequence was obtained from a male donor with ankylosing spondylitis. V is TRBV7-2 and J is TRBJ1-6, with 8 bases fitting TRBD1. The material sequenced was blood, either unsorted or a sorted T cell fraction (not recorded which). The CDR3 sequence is CASSQTGANSPLHF. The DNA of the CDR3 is TGTGCCAGCAGCCAGACAGGGGCTAATTCACCCCTCCACTTT.